This T cell receptor (beta chain) was retrieved from a study of T cells in Graves' hyperthyroidism and ophthalmopathy. Study findings and constraints: Peripheral blood also featured most of the thyroid clonotypes expanded above 0.001.

RNA transcripts served as the template for amplifying TCR beta CDR3 regions. The TCR CDR3 was amplified in a first-round RT-PCR using the HTBI primer set. TCRdb reprocessed the multiplex PCR reads with MiXCR, giving one entry per CDR3 protein. This table holds 550,000 to 600,000 distinct CDR3 sequences, 46% found once. Ten or more counts support this clonotype. Its antigen is still unknown. J gave up 0 bases and V 5 bases, and 6 bases lay outside the gene matches. Germline V gene sequence: CDR1 SGHAT, CDR2 FQDESV (reference sequence). The CDR3 is 15 residues long. The clonotype comes from an adult woman with Graves' disease, either hyperthyroidism or ophthalmopathy (not recorded which). The sample was peripheral blood or thyroid tissue (not recorded which). V and J are TRBV11-1 and TRBJ1-2; TRBD1 matches at 7 bases. CDR3: CASSAQGLPNYGYTF. CDR3 in DNA: TGTGCCAGCAGCGCACAGGGGCTCCCTAACTATGGCTACACCTTC.